This passage covers 9 T cell receptor beta chains from one sample sequenced in a study of OX40 agonist ivuxolimab in advanced cancers. The protocol was immunoSEQ multiplex PCR, while the TCRdb copy is restricted to in-frame clones and leaves out a portion. The sample shows fewer than 25,000 clones, approximately 90% of them seen only once. Here the sequenced sample was CD4+ or CD8+ T cells sorted from blood, taken in a trial of the OX40 agonist ivuxolimab. All receptors derive from an adult with an advanced solid tumor such as melanoma, head and neck, liver or kidney cancer.

This clone was picked up one time. The rearrangement joins TRBV10-3 to TRBJ2-2; 13 nucleotides align to TRBD2. The CDR3 extends over 17 amino acids. The V and J ends lost 2 bases and 4 bases, in that order; junction bases with no gene match: 4. Germline CDR1 is ENHRY and CDR2 is SYGVKD. The chain's CDR3 is CAISETSGRAVTGELFF. The CDR3 DNA is TGTGCCATCAGTGAGACTAGCGGGAGGGCGGTCACCGGGGAGCTGTTTTTT.

J is TRBJ2-7 and V is TRBV5-6; no reliable D call. This CDR3 is 14 amino acids long. V gave up 5 bases and J gave up 3 bases, with 15 bases separating them. CDR1 is SGHDT and CDR2 is YYEEEE in the germline V gene. This CDR3 is CASSILKSYYEQYF. CDR3 bases: TGTGCCAGCAGTATCCTGAAAAGCTACTACGAGCAGTACTTC.

V usage is TRBV15 and J usage is TRBJ2-3, with 11 bases lining up with TRBD2. This CDR3 spans 15 amino acids. The V and J ends lost 7 bases and 7 bases, in that order; junction bases with no gene match: 10. Germline CDR1 and CDR2: LNHNV and YYDKDF (reference sequence). The CDR3 coding sequence is TGTGCCACCAATAGCGGGAGGGCCCTCAGGAATACGCAGTATTTT. This gives the protein CATNSGRALRNTQYF. The full variable domain, with the rest looked up from reference TRBV15 and TRBJ2-3, is DAMVIQNPRYQVTQFGKPVTLSCSQTLNHNVMYWYQQKSSQAPKLLFHYYDKDFNNEADTPDNFQSRRPNTSFCFLDIRSPGLGDTAMYLCATNSGRALRNTQYFGPGTRLTVL.

The gene calls are TRBV15 and TRBJ2-7, with D hard to call. Germline assignment: CDR1 LNHNV and CDR2 YYDKDF (reference sequence). The CDR3 spans 11 residues. Trimming shortened V by 3 bases and J by 3 bases, and 3 bases separated the two germline ends. The CDR3 DNA reads as TGTGCCACCAGCAGGGGCTACGAGCAGTACTTC. This gives the protein CATSRGYEQYF.

The gene calls are TRBV7-8 and TRBJ2-1; 8 bases match TRBD1. Germline CDR1 and CDR2: SGHVS and FQNEAQ. V dropped 5 bases and J dropped 0; count of bases not matched to a gene: 6. The CDR3 has 16 amino acids. CDR3 bases: TGTGCCAGCAGCCCAAGGACAGGGAACTCCTACAATGAGCAGTTCTTC. Amino acids: CASSPRTGNSYNEQFF.

The chain recombines TRBV27 with TRBJ2-7; TRBD2 matches at 14 bases. Germline CDR1 is MNHEY and CDR2 is SMNVEV (reference sequence). The CDR3 loop spans 14 amino acids. V was clipped by 3 bases and J by 7 bases; unmatched bases: 2. The CDR3: CASSFRLAGGEQYF. CDR3 bases: TGTGCCAGCAGTTTCAGACTAGCGGGAGGGGAGCAGTACTTC.

This clone was counted between two and nine times. The CDR3 here is CASSLDSLSRELFF. The CDR3, as DNA: TGTGCCAGCAGTTTAGATTCGTTGTCTCGGGAGCTGTTTTTT. The chain joins TRBV27 to TRBJ2-2; D is ambiguous. Per the germline V gene, CDR1 is MNHEY and CDR2 is SMNVEV (reference sequence). The germline V and J ends were trimmed by 2 bases and 9 bases, with 13 bases remaining between them. The CDR3 loop spans 14 amino acids.

The genes are TRBV7-9 and TRBJ2-1, with 9 nucleotides matching TRBD1. The CDR3 spans 16 residues. CDR1 and CDR2 from the germline V gene are SEHNR and FQNEAQ (reference sequence). After removal of 5 bases from V and 5 bases from J, the junction contained 10 bases not matched to a gene. This CDR3 is CASSEQGAIRDNEQFF. The CDR3 nucleotides read TGTGCCAGCAGCGAACAGGGGGCGATTCGGGACAATGAGCAGTTCTTC.

The V and J genes are TRBV7-9 and TRBJ2-3; TRBD2 agrees at 9 bases. V dropped 1 base and J dropped 5; count of bases not matched to a gene: 7. Germline V CDR1 and CDR2: SEHNR, FQNEAQ (reference sequence). This CDR3 has 16 residues. The CDR3 loop reads CASSLGLAVPKDTQYF. The CDR3 DNA reads as TGTGCCAGCAGCTTAGGACTAGCGGTTCCTAAAGATACGCAGTATTTT. Full variable domain (rest looked up from reference TRBV7-9 and TRBJ2-3): DTGVSQNPRHKITKRGQNVTFRCDPISEHNRLYWYRQTLGQGPEFLTYFQNEAQLEKSRLLSDRFSAERPKGSFSTLEIQRTEQGDSAMYLCASSLGLAVPKDTQYFGPGTRLTVL.